This T cell receptor (beta chain) was documented in a study of beta chain features in type 1 diabetes. Points from the study as a whole: Unsettled here was the matter of whether HLA type influences TCRB rearrangement. TCRB CDR3s from Type 1 diabetes patients were moderately but significantly shorter in all four CD4+ subsets.

Regarding this clone: The antigen is unknown.

The trim removed 3 bases at V and 5 bases at J, leaving 7 bases unmatched. The CDR3 has 15 amino acids. CDR1 is SNHLY and CDR2 is FYNNEI in the germline V gene. cDNA synthesis used the whole RNA isolate, giving expressed TCRB sequences. Produced via immunoSEQ multiplex PCR; TCRdb's table is partial and in-frame only. This sample yields roughly 120,000 clones, of which 40% are seen a single time; about 0.07% belongs to the top ten. Source material: stem cell memory CD4+ T cells from blood. V gene TRBV2 combines with J gene TRBJ2-1; 7 bases are a match to TRBD2. This sequence originates from a woman under 30 in good health. DNA for the CDR3: TGTGCCAGCAGTGACTCTGGACTAGTGAACAATGAGCAGTTCTTC. Its protein is CASSDSGLVNNEQFF. Full variable domain (missing parts from reference TRBV2 and TRBJ2-1): EPEVTQTPSHQVTQMGQEVILRCVPISNHLYFYWYRQILGQKVEFLVSFYNNEISEKSEIFDDQFSVERPDGSNFTLKIRSTKLEDSAMYFCASSDSGLVNNEQFFGPGTRLTVL.